The entry below describes one T cell receptor beta chain. Its antigen remains unidentified. This record belongs to a study of T cell responses to AZD1222 COVID-19 vaccine. This CDR3 spans 14 amino acids. The germline V gene has CDR1 SGHTA and CDR2 FQGNSA. V gave up 1 base and J gave up 4 bases, with 10 bases separating them. Study-wide findings and caveats: Females made up more of the donors, who were largely white British, and clonal diversity may have come out too low. CD4 TCRs covered the whole spike, strongest at regions 160-218 and 743-854.

Method: immunoSEQ multiplex PCR; TCRdb's copy keeps in-frame clones and lacks some. The sample has some 170,000 clones, roughly 94% seen once; the top ten hold under 6%. This chain uses TRBV7-2 with TRBJ2-5; D not resolved. Sequenced here: peripheral blood, sampled 28 days after the second AZD1222 dose. This TCR came from an adult who received the AZD1222 COVID-19 vaccine. The CDR3 reads CASSLGGVRETQYF. The CDR3 DNA follows: TGTGCCAGCAGCTTAGGGGGTGTACGAGAGACCCAGTACTTC. The variable domain in full, with the rest retrieved from reference TRBV7-2 and TRBJ2-5, is GAGVSQSPSNKVTEKGKDVELRCDPISGHTALYWYRQSLGQGLEFLIYFQGNSAPDKSGLPSDRFSAERTGGSVSTLTIQRTQQEDSAVYLCASSLGGVRETQYFGPGTRLLVL.